This is a list of T cell receptor beta chains from one sample in a study of CD8 T cells in Susac syndrome. TCRdb used MiXCR to reprocess the immunoSEQ multiplex PCR reads, holding one entry per CDR3 protein. The sample yields approximately 140,000 distinct CDR3 sequences, 94% seen once. Sequencing used CD8+ T cells from PBMCs. Receptors were obtained from a human donor in good health. Both conserved end residues are part of each CDR3. Fields, in order: D gene, J gene, V gene, clone size, CDR3 DNA, CDR3 protein. A D gene is named only where the DNA matches it firmly. Expanded clones are given a class, and other clones once, few, many or no size at all.

TRBD1 | TRBJ2-1 | TRBV5-1 | . | TGCGCCAGCAGCCCCCGGGACAGGGGATACAATGAGCAGTTCTTC | CASSPRDRGYNEQFF
TRBD1 | TRBJ2-7 | TRBV30 | once | TGTGCCTGGAGGGGGACAGGAACCTACGAGCAGTACTTC | CAWRGTGTYEQYF
. | TRBJ2-1 | TRBV9 | . | TGTGCCAGCGGGAAGGGGAGGAACCCCTACAATGAGCAGTTCTTC | CASGKGRNPYNEQFF
. | TRBJ2-3 | TRBV27 | . | TGTGCCAGCAGCTCGGTAGTAGATACGCAGTATTTT | CASSSVVDTQYF
. | TRBJ2-4 | TRBV7-9 | few | TGTGCCAGCAGCTTAGCAGGGGGCATTCAGTACTTC | CASSLAGGIQYF
. | TRBJ1-1 | TRBV13 | . | TGTGCCAGCAGCTCAGAGAGTCAAGCTTTCTTT | CASSSESQAFF
. | TRBJ1-5 | TRBV4-3 | . | TGCGCCAGCAGCCAAGATACATACAGGATTAGCAATCAGCCCCAGCATTTT | CASSQDTYRISNQPQHF
. | TRBJ2-2 | TRBV21-1 | . | TGTGCCAGCCCTATCGGGGAGCTGTTTTTT | CASPIGELFF
TRBD1 | TRBJ2-7 | TRBV29-1 | . | TGCAGCGTGACAGGGGGCTTGAAGGGCGAGCAGTACTTC | CSVTGGLKGEQYF
. | TRBJ2-3 | TRBV2 | . | TGTGCCAGCAGTGTTGGGGCCGGCGCAGATACGCAGTATTTT | CASSVGAGADTQYF
TRBD2 | TRBJ2-7 | TRBV27 | . | TGTGCCAGCAGCCTGGCTGGGACTAGCTTCTACGAGCAGTACTTC | CASSLAGTSFYEQYF
. | TRBJ2-7 | TRBV20-1 | . | TGCAGTGCTACCGGGCTAAACACCTACGAGCAGTACTTC | CSATGLNTYEQYF
. | TRBJ2-2 | TRBV9 | once | TGTGCCAGCAGCGTAGTTAATAGCGGCGGGGAGCTGTTTTTT | CASSVVNSGGELFF
. | TRBJ2-3 | TRBV20-1 | . | TGCAGTGCGACGGGATTGATTAGAGATACGCAGTATTTT | CSATGLIRDTQYF
. | TRBJ2-7 | TRBV9 | . | TGTGCCAGCAGCGTGGGGACTTCCTACGAGCAGTACTTC | CASSVGTSYEQYF
. | TRBJ2-3 | TRBV9 | . | TGTGCCAGCAGCGTAGCAGGCAGGGTTATGGATACGCAGTATTTT | CASSVAGRVMDTQYF
. | TRBJ2-3 | TRBV20-1 | . | TGCAGTGCCACTGTCAAAAGGGACATCAGCACAGATACGCAGTATTTT | CSATVKRDISTDTQYF
TRBD2 | TRBJ2-7 | TRBV29-1 | once | TGCAGCGTTGAAAGGTCCGCGGCTAGCGGGAGCTACGAGCAGTACTTC | CSVERSAASGSYEQYF
. | TRBJ2-1 | TRBV19 | . | TGTGCCAGTAGTATATCGGACCCGACCTACAATGAGCAGTTCTTC | CASSISDPTYNEQFF
. | TRBJ2-7 | TRBV19 | few | TGTGCCAGTAGTCATCTCTACGAGCAGTACTTC | CASSHLYEQYF
. | TRBJ1-2 | TRBV19 | . | TGTGCCAGTAGTATTGGGGTCGGCTACACCTTC | CASSIGVGYTF
TRBD1 | TRBJ1-4 | TRBV9 | . | TGTGCCAGCAGCATCCGGACAGGGGGCGACGAAAAACTGTTTTTT | CASSIRTGGDEKLFF
TRBD2 | TRBJ2-1 | TRBV6-4 | once | TGTGCCGGTAGCGGAGGGACTAGCGGGAGGGCAAAGCAGTTCTTC | CAGSGGTSGRAKQFF
TRBD1 | TRBJ2-1 | TRBV27 | . | TGTGCCAGCAGTTCTCTGACAGGGCCCTACAATGAGCAGTTCTTC | CASSSLTGPYNEQFF
. | TRBJ2-7 | TRBV14 | . | TGTGCCAGCAGCCAGTCTAGAGGTCATACCTACGAGCAGTACTTC | CASSQSRGHTYEQYF
TRBD2 | TRBJ2-3 | TRBV5-1 | . | TGCGCCAGCAGCGCCGGGACTAGCGGGACAGATACGCAGTATTTT | CASSAGTSGTDTQYF
. | TRBJ2-7 | TRBV29-1 | . | TGCAGCGTTGAAGATGCAGGGGATAAGCAGTACTTC | CSVEDAGDKQYF
. | TRBJ1-4 | TRBV29-1 | . | TGCAGCGTTGAACTGGCCGGGTCCGGCAGAGAAAAACTGTTTTTT | CSVELAGSGREKLFF
TRBD1 | TRBJ2-2 | TRBV27 | . | TGTGCCAGCAGTTGGACAGGGGTTAGGACCGGGGAGCTGTTTTTT | CASSWTGVRTGELFF
. | TRBJ2-1 | TRBV29-1 | . | TGCAGCGTTGAGGTACTGTGGAATGAGCAGTTCTTC | CSVEVLWNEQFF
. | TRBJ2-1 | TRBV7-9 | . | TGTGCCAGCAGCTTAACGCAAATTTACAATGAGCAGTTCTTC | CASSLTQIYNEQFF
. | TRBJ2-7 | TRBV19 | . | TGTGCCAGTACCCCCGGGACATCCTACGAGCAGTACTTC | CASTPGTSYEQYF
TRBD1 | TRBJ2-5 | TRBV7-7 | . | TGTGCCAGCAGCCTTAGACAGGGTGAGACCCAGTACTTC | CASSLRQGETQYF
. | TRBJ2-3 | TRBV9 | . | TGTGCCAGCAGCAACCCCGGGATCCCCACAGATACGCAGTATTTT | CASSNPGIPTDTQYF
TRBD1 | TRBJ2-3 | TRBV15 | . | TGTGCCACCAGCAGGGGACAGGGGGTCACAGATACGCAGTATTTT | CATSRGQGVTDTQYF
. | TRBJ2-6 | TRBV7-9 | . | TGTGCCAGCAGCGGAGCGTGGGGGGCCAACGTCCTGACTTTC | CASSGAWGANVLTF
. | TRBJ1-1 | TRBV30 | . | TGTGCCTGGAGTGTAGACAGGATGAACACTGAAGCTTTCTTT | CAWSVDRMNTEAFF
. | TRBJ1-2 | TRBV2 | . | TGTGCCAGCATCCAGCGTCTGCTCGAAATGGTTGGCTACACCTTC | CASIQRLLEMVGYTF
. | TRBJ2-2 | TRBV20-1 | . | TGCAGTGCCCGGACAGTAACCGGGGAGCTGTTTTTT | CSARTVTGELFF
. | TRBJ2-3 | TRBV6-1 | few | TGTGCCGGGGGACTGAGCACAGATACGCAGTATTTT | CAGGLSTDTQYF
. | TRBJ2-3 | TRBV4-1 | . | TGCGCCAGCAGCCAAGTTGGCGGAGGCGGGTTCTCTAGCACAGATACGCAGTATTTT | CASSQVGGGGFSSTDTQYF
. | TRBJ1-2 | TRBV27 | . | TGTGCCAGCAGTCTTACAGGGTTAAAGGGCTATGGCTACACCTTC | CASSLTGLKGYGYTF
. | TRBJ2-7 | TRBV6-2/TRBV6-3 | once | TGTGCCAGCAGCCCCCGACAGCTCTCCTACGAGCAGTACTTC | CASSPRQLSYEQYF
TRBD1 | TRBJ2-2 | TRBV19 | . | TGTGCCAGTAGTATAACTAAGAGACAGGGCGCCGGGGAGCTGTTTTTT | CASSITKRQGAGELFF
. | TRBJ2-3 | TRBV5-1 | . | TGCGCCAGCAGATTGAGGTCAGATACGCAGTATTTT | CASRLRSDTQYF
. | TRBJ2-1 | TRBV20-1 | . | TGCAGTGCTAGAGATCAACCTCTAGGCAATGAGCAGTTCTTC | CSARDQPLGNEQFF
. | TRBJ1-6 | TRBV9 | . | TGTGCCAGCAGCGTAGATACCAATTGGGGACCGGGGGACTCACCCCTCCACTTT | CASSVDTNWGPGDSPLHF
. | TRBJ2-7 | TRBV29-1 | once | TGCAGCGTTGAAGTGGCCACCTACGAGCAGTACTTC | CSVEVATYEQYF
TRBD1 | TRBJ1-5 | TRBV20-1 | . | TGCAGTGCTACTCCATGGACAGGGATGGATCAGCCCCAGCATTTT | CSATPWTGMDQPQHF
TRBD1 | TRBJ2-1 | TRBV27 | . | TGTGCCAGCGGCGGGACAGGGGACAATGAGCAGTTCTTC | CASGGTGDNEQFF
. | TRBJ1-2 | TRBV9 | . | TGTGCCAGCGTAAACCCAGATGGCTACACCTTC | CASVNPDGYTF
. | TRBJ1-5 | TRBV18 | . | TGTGCCAGCTCACCTCTCCGGGGCGTCAGGCCCCAGCATTTT | CASSPLRGVRPQHF